This T cell receptor beta chain was documented in a study of T cells in Graves' hyperthyroidism and ophthalmopathy. V shed 5 bases, J shed 5 bases, and the junction held 14 bases outside the gene matches. The germline CDR1 and CDR2 sequences are MNHNS and SASEGT. CDR3 length equals 18 residues. The source material, RNA transcripts, was used to amplify TCR beta CDR3 regions. When the TCR CDR3 underwent first-round RT-PCR, the HTBI primer set was used. TCRdb itself ran the multiplex PCR reads through MiXCR, one entry per CDR3 protein. The sample holds 450,000 to 550,000 distinct CDR3 sequences, roughly a quarter seen once.

The sequenced sample was blood. V is TRBV6-1 and J is TRBJ2-5, with TRBD2 identical over 13 bases. The TCR originated in a woman in her 30s with Graves' ophthalmopathy. This CDR3 reads CASSRGLGLAGVGETQYF. The CDR3 coding sequence is TGTGCCAGCAGTCGAGGACTAGGACTAGCGGGAGTGGGCGAGACCCAGTACTTC.